The 22 T cell receptor beta chains below were found in one sample sequenced in a study of blood T cells in healthy people across ages. A sample-barcoded 5' primer and a J-beta primer mix were used in a second PCR of about 7 to 12 cycles. TCRdb re-analysed the 5' RACE reads in MiXCR, keeping a single row per CDR3 protein. This sample has about 1.6 million distinct CDR3 sequences; roughly 32% occur once, and the top ten carry around 11%. Sequencing was done on a sample of blood. Every receptor here comes from a woman aged 25-40 years in good health.

In regard to this clonotype: Compared with germline, one end of the junction differs, possibly owing to a read error. The chain recombines TRBV6-1 with TRBJ1-4; no definite D call. This CDR3 has 13 amino acids. Germline CDR1 MNHNS, CDR2 SASEGT. The CDR3 loop is CASRSDLTGKRFF. CDR3 coding DNA: TGTGCCAGCAGATCCGATTTGACGGGCAAACGGTTTTTT.

This chain joins TRBV25-1 and TRBJ2-2; possible D gene TRBD2, 7 bases. Between the trimmed V and J ends, which lost 2 bases and 0 bases, there was a span of 10 bases. From germline, CDR1 is MGHDK and CDR2 SYGVNS. The CDR3 is made up of 16 amino acids. The CDR3 reads CASSETGRANTGELFF. CDR3 DNA: TGTGCCAGCAGTGAAACAGGGAGGGCGAACACCGGGGAGCTGTTTTTT.

The V gene is TRBV6-2 or TRBV6-3, the J gene TRBJ2-1; D is ambiguous. Trimming removed 4 bases from V and 0 bases from J, with 13 bases in between. CDR3 length equals 16 residues. Germline CDR1 and CDR2: MNHEY and SVGEGT. The CDR3 coding sequence is TGTGCCAGCAGTTCTTCCCCTGCGTGCTCCTACAATGAGCAGTTCTTC. This gives the protein CASSSSPACSYNEQFF.

For the CDR3, the DNA is TGCAGTGCTTCAGGGGGCGCGGGGGGAGAGACCCAGTACTTC. Residues: CSASGGAGGETQYF. The rearrangement links TRBV20-1 to TRBJ2-5; possibly TRBD1 or TRBD2 for D (8 bases each). CDR3 size: 14 residues. Germline V gene data show CDR1 as DFQATT and CDR2 as SNEGSKA (reference sequence). Trimming left V 5 bases short and J 4 bases short, with 17 bases between.

This clonotype was picked up many times. The chain recombines TRBV7-2 with TRBJ1-2; D unresolved. Germline CDR1 and CDR2: SGHTA and FQGNSA. The CDR3 runs to 13 residues. V lost 7 bases and J 8 bases, leaving 17 bases between the germline ends. CDR3 residues: CASTSSTKRGYTF. The CDR3 coding sequence is TGTGCCAGCACAAGCTCCACCAAGCGGGGCTACACCTTC. The whole variable domain, remainder taken from reference TRBV7-2 and TRBJ1-2, is GAGVSQSPSNKVTEKGKDVELRCDPISGHTALYWYRQSLGQGLEFLIYFQGNSAPDKSGLPSDRFSAERTGGSVSTLTIQRTQQEDSAVYLCASTSSTKRGYTFGSGTRLTVV.

V and J are TRBV4-1 and TRBJ1-1; D might be TRBD1 (6 bases). The CDR3 runs to 14 residues. Germline values: CDR1 MGHRA, CDR2 YSYEKL. Trimming removed 7 bases from V and 6 bases from J, with 18 bases in between. The CDR3 is CASTLTGFNAEAFF. CDR3 bases: TGCGCCAGCACCTTGACAGGTTTTAACGCTGAAGCTTTCTTT.

V gene TRBV30 combines with J gene TRBJ2-3; 15 bases align to TRBD2. V shed 0 bases, J shed 6 bases, and the junction held 4 bases outside the gene matches. Per the germline V gene, CDR1 is GTSNPN and CDR2 is SVGIG (reference sequence). The CDR3 is 16 amino acids. The CDR3 bases are TGTGCCTGGAGTGTCGGACTAGCGGGAGGGCCGGATACGCAGTATTTT. Its translation: CAWSVGLAGGPDTQYF.

V gene TRBV7-9 combines with J gene TRBJ1-4; D might be TRBD1 (6 bases). Trimming removed 5 bases at V and 8 bases at J, with 15 bases between. CDR1 SEHNR and CDR2 FQNEAQ come from the germline V gene (reference sequence). This CDR3 contains 14 residues. CDR3 in DNA: TGTGCCAGCAGCCCCACCAGGGGATGGGAAAAACTGTTTTTT. Translating it yields CASSPTRGWEKLFF.

This clonotype was seen only once. This clone may be a read error of a much larger clone one base away. V gene TRBV11-1 combines with J gene TRBJ2-1; no definite D call. This CDR3 comprises 13 residues. Per germline, CDR1 SGHAT and CDR2 FQDESV (reference sequence). As DNA, the CDR3 is TGTACCAGCAGCTTAGAAAGTAGAGGTCCGAAGTTCTTC. Translated: CTSSLESRGPKFF.

The rearrangement links TRBV5-1 to TRBJ2-7; 7 positions agree with TRBD2. This CDR3 spans 15 amino acids. V was pared by 0 bases and J by 6 bases, with 9 bases of the junction left unmatched. Germline-derived CDR1 and CDR2 are SGHRS and YFSETQ. CDR3 amino acids: CASSLVPAGESEQYF. The CDR3 region has the DNA TGCGCCAGCAGCTTGGTACCGGCGGGGGAGAGCGAGCAGTACTTC.

The chain employs TRBV20-1 and TRBJ2-1; 8 bases align to TRBD2. CDR3 length: 13 residues. V dropped 2 bases and J dropped 9; count of bases not matched to a gene: 6. Germline values: CDR1 DFQATT, CDR2 SNEGSKA (reference sequence). The CDR3: CSARTGLAGEQFF. CDR3 DNA: TGCAGTGCTAGAACTGGACTAGCCGGTGAGCAGTTCTTC.

This clonotype was counted only a few times. The V and J genes are TRBV12-3 or TRBV12-4 and TRBJ2-1; either TRBD1 or TRBD2 may supply D (6 bases each). The CDR3 runs 13 residues. V gave up 5 bases and J gave up 15 bases, with 20 bases separating them. The CDR3 here is CASSPLPGGHRFF. CDR3 DNA sequence: TGTGCCAGCAGTCCGCTTCCCGGGGGACATAGGTTCTTC.

This clonotype showed up many times. The chain couples TRBV20-1 to TRBJ2-7; 10 nucleotides match TRBD2. V was pared by 0 bases and J by 4 bases, with 12 bases of the junction left unmatched. Germline CDR1 DFQATT, CDR2 SNEGSKA (reference sequence). The CDR3 has 17 amino acids. DNA of the CDR3: TGCAGTGCTAGAGATCCTAGGCTAGCGGGAGTGCGGTACGAGCAGTACTTC. It specifies CSARDPRLAGVRYEQYF.

The sample holds many counts of this clonotype. The V gene is TRBV10-3, the J gene TRBJ2-5; no clear D. Germline CDR1 ENHRY, CDR2 SYGVKD. The length of the CDR3 is 16 residues. V shed 4 bases and J shed 5 bases, with 20 bases lying between them. Written as DNA, the CDR3 is TGTGCCATCAGTGGAGCCTCCGGGCTGCATCTCGAGACCCAGTACTTC. Translation: CAISGASGLHLETQYF.

The V gene is TRBV4-1, the J gene TRBJ1-3, with a tentative D call TRBD1 (5 bases). V was pared by 1 base and J by 0 bases, with 13 bases between. CDR1 and CDR2 (germline): MGHRA, YSYEKL. CDR3 length equals 17 residues. The DNA for the CDR3 is TGCGCCAGCAGCCAAGGGCCCCGGGGGGGCTCTGGAAACACCATATATTTT. It yields the protein CASSQGPRGGSGNTIYF.

This clonotype was recorded many times. This rearrangement joins TRBV29-1 to TRBJ2-7; 7 nucleotides line up with TRBD2. The CDR3 has 13 amino acids. The trim removed 6 bases at V and 0 bases at J, leaving 5 bases unmatched. From germline, CDR1 is SQVTM and CDR2 ANQGSEA. As DNA, the CDR3 is TGCAGCGTCGTGGGGACTACCTCCTACGAGCAGTACTTC. Protein product: CSVVGTTSYEQYF.

This clonotype is a singleton in its sample. This may arise from a read error, as a much more abundant clone is one base away. The chain uses TRBV14 and TRBJ2-1; tentatively, D is TRBD2 (6 bases). Looked up from germline, CDR1 is SGHDN and CDR2 is FVKESK. The CDR3 covers 15 residues. The CDR3 sequence: CASSGAILSGNAQFF. In DNA, the CDR3 is TGTGCCAGCAGCGGGGCCATCCTTAGCGGCAATGCGCAGTTCTTC.

A few counts support this clonotype. This chain joins TRBV12-3 or TRBV12-4 and TRBJ1-1; the D gene is possibly TRBD1 (5 bases). V dropped 7 bases and J dropped 0 bases, with 9 bases sitting between them. There are 13 residues in the CDR3. The CDR3 reads CASKRQLNTEAFF. CDR3 coding DNA: TGTGCCAGCAAAAGACAGTTGAACACTGAAGCTTTCTTT.

The chain couples TRBV5-1 to TRBJ2-1; D call uncertain. Germline CDR1 and CDR2: SGHRS and YFSETQ. V was trimmed by 9 bases and J by 13 bases, leaving 11 bases between them. This CDR3 has 9 residues. The CDR3 here is CAIPPPQFF. The CDR3 bases are TGCGCCATCCCTCCCCCCCAGTTCTTC.

V and J are TRBV15 and TRBJ2-1; no clear D. The V end lost 1 base, the J end lost 5 bases, and 9 bases lay between the germline ends. The CDR3 length is 14 residues. Germline CDR1 reads LNHNV; CDR2 reads YYDKDF (reference sequence). CDR3 DNA sequence: TGTGCCACCAGCAGAGGTGCTTCCCACAATGAGCAGTTCTTC. It is translated as CATSRGASHNEQFF.

The chain employs TRBV2 and TRBJ1-5; D not resolved. The V end lost 6 bases, the J end lost 0 bases, and 9 bases lay between the germline ends. Germline CDR1 reads SNHLY; CDR2 reads FYNNEI. The CDR3 contains 14 residues. This CDR3 is CASSATSSNQPQHF. CDR3 DNA sequence: TGTGCCAGCAGCGCGACAAGTAGCAATCAGCCCCAGCATTTT.

V and J are TRBV28 and TRBJ2-7, with 7 nucleotides matching TRBD2. V shed 6 bases and J 0 bases; nucleotides not matched to a gene: 8. CDR3 size: 15 residues. Germline CDR1 is MDHEN and CDR2 is SYDVKM. For the CDR3, the DNA is TGTGCCAGCAGCTGGGGGGGGGACGGCTCCTACGAGCAGTACTTC. Its protein is CASSWGGDGSYEQYF.